Included here is one TCR beta chain sequence, with context. Its cognate antigen is unknown. Profiling relied on immunoSEQ multiplex PCR, and the TCRdb table lists in-frame clones only, not all of them. The data show around 12,000 clones, 70% to 90% seen once. The data derive from a study of tumor-infiltrating lymphocytes in localized non-small cell lung cancer. Whole-study context: Tumor tissue and non-adjacent uninvolved lung came from each patient.

The CDR3 spans 13 residues. The V gene lost 1 base and the J gene lost 7 bases, with 8 bases spanning the gap. Per the germline V gene, CDR1 is SGHDT and CDR2 is YYEEEE. The study, taken as a whole, reports: Immunotypes IM1 and IM2 had similar TCR-derived T-cell fractions.

The chain recombines TRBV5-6 with TRBJ2-2, with a weak D call TRBD2 (6 bases). Sequences were obtained from uninvolved lung tissue not adjacent to the tumor. The TCR sequence derives from a human donor with non-small cell lung cancer. The CDR3 DNA sequence: TGTGCCAGCAGCTTGCCGCGGGGCGGGGAGCTGTTTTTT. It yields the protein CASSLPRGGELFF.